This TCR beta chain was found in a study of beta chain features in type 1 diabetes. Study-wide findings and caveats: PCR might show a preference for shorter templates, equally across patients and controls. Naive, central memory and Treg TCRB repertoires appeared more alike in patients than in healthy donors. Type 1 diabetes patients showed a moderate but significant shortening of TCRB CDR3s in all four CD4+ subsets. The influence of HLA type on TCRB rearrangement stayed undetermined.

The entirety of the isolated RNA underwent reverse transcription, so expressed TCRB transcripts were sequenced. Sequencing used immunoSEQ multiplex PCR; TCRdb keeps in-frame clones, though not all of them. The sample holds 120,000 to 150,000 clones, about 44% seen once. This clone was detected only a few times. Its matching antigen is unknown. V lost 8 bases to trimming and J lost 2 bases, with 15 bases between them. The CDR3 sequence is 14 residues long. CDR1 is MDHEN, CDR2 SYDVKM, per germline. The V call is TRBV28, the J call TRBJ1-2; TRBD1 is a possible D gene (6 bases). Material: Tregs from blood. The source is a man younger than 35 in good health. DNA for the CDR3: TGTGCCAGCCGTAAAGGGACACCGAACTATGGCTACACCTTC. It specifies CASRKGTPNYGYTF.